This is a list of T cell receptor beta chains from one sample in a study of cytomegalovirus exposure and HLA in healthy donors. Repertoires were generated with immunoSEQ multiplex PCR, while TCRdb's copy carries only in-frame clones and drops some. The sample comprises around 130,000 clones, 70% to 85% of which are singletons, and roughly 3% rests with the top ten. Sequencing was carried out using PBMCs. Source of these receptors: a woman younger than 35 in good health and CMV-seropositive. The CDR3 runs from the conserved cysteine through the conserved F or W. D genes are given only for firm matches. The size field is filled for only some rows; it gives once, few, many or a size class.

d_gene: TRBD1; j_gene: TRBJ2-3; abundance: .; v_gene: TRBV5-1; CDR3nt: TGCGCCAGCAGCCTCGGGACAGGCACAGATACGCAGTATTTT; CDR3aa: CASSLGTGTDTQYF
d_gene: TRBD2; j_gene: TRBJ2-7; abundance: .; v_gene: TRBV5-1; CDR3nt: TGCGCCAGCAACAGCGGGGGGAGCTCCTACGAGCAGTACTTC; CDR3aa: CASNSGGSSYEQYF
d_gene: .; j_gene: TRBJ2-3; abundance: .; v_gene: TRBV11-3; CDR3nt: TGTGCCAGCAGCCCCCAATCGGGAGCAGATACGCAGTATTTT; CDR3aa: CASSPQSGADTQYF
d_gene: .; j_gene: TRBJ2-1; abundance: .; v_gene: TRBV7-9; CDR3nt: TGTGCCAGCAGCTTAGGCGGGCGTAGGAAGTTCTTC; CDR3aa: CASSLGGRRKFF
d_gene: .; j_gene: TRBJ1-2; abundance: .; v_gene: TRBV11-2; CDR3nt: TGTGCCAGCACCCAAGGGGGTTCTAACTATGGCTACACCTTC; CDR3aa: CASTQGGSNYGYTF
d_gene: TRBD1; j_gene: TRBJ2-7; abundance: .; v_gene: TRBV10-1; CDR3nt: TGCGCCAGCAGTGAGGGACAGGGGATCTACGAGCAGTACTTC; CDR3aa: CASSEGQGIYEQYF
d_gene: TRBD2; j_gene: TRBJ2-2; abundance: .; v_gene: TRBV7-2; CDR3nt: TGTGCCAGTAGCGCTAGCGGGGGCAAGACCGGGGAGCTGTTTTTT; CDR3aa: CASSASGGKTGELFF
d_gene: .; j_gene: TRBJ2-3; abundance: once; v_gene: TRBV6-5; CDR3nt: TGTGCCAGCAATTTTAGGGAGCGGCCAGATACGCAGTATTTT; CDR3aa: CASNFRERPDTQYF
d_gene: .; j_gene: TRBJ1-1; abundance: few; v_gene: TRBV11-1; CDR3nt: TGTGCCAGCAGCTTGCGCAGGGCGGACACTGAAGCTTTCTTT; CDR3aa: CASSLRRADTEAFF
d_gene: TRBD1; j_gene: TRBJ2-3; abundance: .; v_gene: TRBV4-1; CDR3nt: TGCGCCAGCAGCCACGGGACAGGGATGAACCCAGATACGCAGTATTTT; CDR3aa: CASSHGTGMNPDTQYF
d_gene: .; j_gene: TRBJ2-5; abundance: .; v_gene: TRBV29-1; CDR3nt: TGCAGCGGTCGGGTACAAGAGACCCAGTACTTC; CDR3aa: CSGRVQETQYF
d_gene: .; j_gene: TRBJ2-1; abundance: .; v_gene: TRBV11-2; CDR3nt: TGTGCCAGTACCCACACCCTTCAGGTCAATGAGCAGTTCTTC; CDR3aa: CASTHTLQVNEQFF
d_gene: .; j_gene: TRBJ2-6; abundance: few; v_gene: TRBV6-1; CDR3nt: TGTGCCAGCAGTGAACTCGGGGCCAACGTCCTGACTTTC; CDR3aa: CASSELGANVLTF
d_gene: TRBD1; j_gene: TRBJ2-3; abundance: .; v_gene: TRBV28; CDR3nt: TGTGCCAGCAGTTTGGACAGGGACACAGATACGCAGTATTTT; CDR3aa: CASSLDRDTDTQYF
d_gene: TRBD1; j_gene: TRBJ1-1; abundance: .; v_gene: TRBV2; CDR3nt: TGTGCCAGCAGGCCGGGACAGGGGAGGAACACTGAAGCTTTCTTT; CDR3aa: CASRPGQGRNTEAFF
d_gene: TRBD2; j_gene: TRBJ2-1; abundance: .; v_gene: TRBV6-1; CDR3nt: TGTGCCAGCAGTCCCGCGGGGGGGGCTAATGAGCAGTTCTTC; CDR3aa: CASSPAGGANEQFF
d_gene: TRBD1; j_gene: TRBJ1-4; abundance: .; v_gene: TRBV11-2; CDR3nt: TGTGCCAGCAGCTTATCGTCGGGACAGGGAAGAGCCCGCCTTGGAAAACTGTTTTTT; CDR3aa: CASSLSSGQGRARLGKLFF
d_gene: .; j_gene: TRBJ2-3; abundance: few; v_gene: TRBV6-1; CDR3nt: TGTGCCAGCAGTGAAACCCGCTACCTCATCATCGATACGCAGTATTTT; CDR3aa: CASSETRYLIIDTQYF
d_gene: TRBD1; j_gene: TRBJ2-6; abundance: .; v_gene: TRBV4-1; CDR3nt: TGCGCCAGCGGCGACAGGGGCTCTGGGGCCAACGTCCTGACTTTC; CDR3aa: CASGDRGSGANVLTF
d_gene: TRBD2; j_gene: TRBJ2-2; abundance: .; v_gene: TRBV7-2; CDR3nt: TGTGCCAGCAGCACGACTAGCGGAAACACCGGGGAGCTGTTTTTT; CDR3aa: CASSTTSGNTGELFF
d_gene: TRBD1; j_gene: TRBJ1-2; abundance: .; v_gene: TRBV9; CDR3nt: TGTGCCAGCAGCGTAGATCGAGGGGGCCGTGGCTACACCTTC; CDR3aa: CASSVDRGGRGYTF
d_gene: TRBD2; j_gene: TRBJ2-3; abundance: .; v_gene: TRBV4-1; CDR3nt: TGCGCCAGCAGCCAAGAACTAGCGGGGGCCGCGGATACGCAGTATTTT; CDR3aa: CASSQELAGAADTQYF
d_gene: .; j_gene: TRBJ2-3; abundance: .; v_gene: TRBV14; CDR3nt: TGTGCCAGCAGCCAATCTAAGGGGTTCGCAGATACGCAGTATTTT; CDR3aa: CASSQSKGFADTQYF
d_gene: .; j_gene: TRBJ2-1; abundance: .; v_gene: TRBV5-1; CDR3nt: TGCGCCAGCAGCTTGGCGGGGGTCGGGGATGAGCAGTTCTTC; CDR3aa: CASSLAGVGDEQFF
d_gene: .; j_gene: TRBJ2-5; abundance: .; v_gene: TRBV7-6; CDR3nt: TGTGCCAGCAGCTTAGGCCTAAACCAAGAGACCCAGTACTTC; CDR3aa: CASSLGLNQETQYF
d_gene: .; j_gene: TRBJ1-2; abundance: .; v_gene: TRBV30; CDR3nt: TGTGCCTGGAGTGTCGGTCCTAACTATGGCTACACCTTC; CDR3aa: CAWSVGPNYGYTF
d_gene: TRBD1; j_gene: TRBJ2-7; abundance: .; v_gene: TRBV7-2; CDR3nt: TGTGCCAGCAGCTTGGGGTCGACAGGGGGCTACGAGCAGTACTTC; CDR3aa: CASSLGSTGGYEQYF
d_gene: .; j_gene: TRBJ2-1; abundance: .; v_gene: TRBV12-5; CDR3nt: TGTGCTAGTGGTCCCCCGAGCGGAGACTACAATGAGCAGTTCTTC; CDR3aa: CASGPPSGDYNEQFF
d_gene: TRBD2; j_gene: TRBJ2-3; abundance: .; v_gene: TRBV9; CDR3nt: TGTGCCAGCAGCGTCCGTAGCGGGCCCGGAGATACGCAGTATTTT; CDR3aa: CASSVRSGPGDTQYF
d_gene: .; j_gene: TRBJ2-7; abundance: once; v_gene: TRBV5-1; CDR3nt: TGCGCCAGCAGCCCACCAGACAGTTTCTACGAGCAGTACTTC; CDR3aa: CASSPPDSFYEQYF
d_gene: TRBD2; j_gene: TRBJ2-1; abundance: .; v_gene: TRBV2; CDR3nt: TGTGCCAGCAGTGATCGCGGGGGGGCCTCACGTGAGCAGTTCTTC; CDR3aa: CASSDRGGASREQFF
d_gene: .; j_gene: TRBJ2-2; abundance: .; v_gene: TRBV6-1; CDR3nt: TGTGCCAGCAGTGATAGGACAGAGAACACCGGGGAGCTGTTTTTT; CDR3aa: CASSDRTENTGELFF
d_gene: TRBD2; j_gene: TRBJ2-5; abundance: .; v_gene: TRBV7-9; CDR3nt: TGTTCCAGCAGCTTTCCGCGGGACTATCAAGAGACCCAGTACTTC; CDR3aa: CSSSFPRDYQETQYF
d_gene: .; j_gene: TRBJ2-7; abundance: .; v_gene: TRBV11-2; CDR3nt: TGTGCCAGCAGCTTAGGACAGACTTACGAGCAGTACTTC; CDR3aa: CASSLGQTYEQYF
d_gene: .; j_gene: TRBJ1-6; abundance: once; v_gene: TRBV6-5; CDR3nt: TGTGCCAGCAGTGCCCAGGGGCTCCATAATTCACCCCTCCACTTT; CDR3aa: CASSAQGLHNSPLHF
d_gene: TRBD1; j_gene: TRBJ1-4; abundance: .; v_gene: TRBV19; CDR3nt: TGTGCCAGTAGTATAGTCGACAGGGGAACAACTAATGAAAAACTGTTTTTT; CDR3aa: CASSIVDRGTTNEKLFF
d_gene: .; j_gene: TRBJ2-7; abundance: .; v_gene: TRBV2; CDR3nt: TGTGCCAGCAGCCAGGGGCGCAACGAGCAGTACTTC; CDR3aa: CASSQGRNEQYF
d_gene: TRBD2; j_gene: TRBJ2-3; abundance: once; v_gene: TRBV7-2; CDR3nt: TGTGCCAGCAGCCCAGGCCTAGCGGGGGGCGGGACAGATACGCAGTATTTT; CDR3aa: CASSPGLAGGGTDTQYF
d_gene: .; j_gene: TRBJ1-2; abundance: .; v_gene: TRBV10-1; CDR3nt: TGCGCCAGCAGTGAAGACTCCACAAATGGCTACACCTTC; CDR3aa: CASSEDSTNGYTF
d_gene: .; j_gene: TRBJ2-5; abundance: .; v_gene: TRBV29-1; CDR3nt: TGCAGCGGGGCCGGGACACCCCAAGAGACCCAGTACTTC; CDR3aa: CSGAGTPQETQYF
d_gene: .; j_gene: TRBJ1-4; abundance: .; v_gene: TRBV30; CDR3nt: TGTGCCTGGAATGGGGGCTCGTCTAATGAAAAACTGTTTTTT; CDR3aa: CAWNGGSSNEKLFF
d_gene: .; j_gene: TRBJ1-6; abundance: .; v_gene: TRBV27; CDR3nt: TGTGCCAGCAGTTTTGGGGAGAGTAATTCACCCCTCCACTTT; CDR3aa: CASSFGESNSPLHF
d_gene: .; j_gene: TRBJ1-2; abundance: .; v_gene: TRBV30; CDR3nt: TGTGCCTGGGCCCCGGGGGTACTCTATGGCTACACCTTC; CDR3aa: CAWAPGVLYGYTF
d_gene: TRBD1; j_gene: TRBJ2-7; abundance: .; v_gene: TRBV27; CDR3nt: TGTGCCAGCAGTTTCGGGACAGGGTACCACGAGCAGTACTTC; CDR3aa: CASSFGTGYHEQYF
d_gene: .; j_gene: TRBJ2-6; abundance: .; v_gene: TRBV7-9; CDR3nt: TGTGCCAGCAGCTTATCCAACTCTGGGGCCAACGTCCTGACTTTC; CDR3aa: CASSLSNSGANVLTF